This T cell receptor (beta chain) was profiled in a study of T cell clones after liver transplantation. About the research overall: Immunosuppression withdrawal was tried within 2 years after liver transplantation in this trial. Pre-transplant mixed lymphocyte reactions yielded third-party-reactive TCRbeta sequences as comparators for graft-donor-reactive sequences. Post-transplant blood was tracked for graft-donor-reactive T cell clones identified in a pre-transplant mixed lymphocyte reaction.

Germline lookup yields CDR1 SGHTA and CDR2 FQGNSA. The CDR3 covers 14 residues. V was pared by 1 base and J by 3 bases, with 8 bases between. The method was immunoSEQ multiplex PCR; TCRdb's version includes in-frame clones alone and lacks a portion of them. In the table there are around 120,000 clones, approximately 90% of which are singletons. V is TRBV7-2 and J is TRBJ2-3; TRBD1 is a possible D gene (6 bases). The TCR originated in a human patient who received a liver transplant. Part of the T cells may come from the graft donor. The material was CD4+ T cells from blood, obtained 12 months after liver transplant. The CDR3: CASSLEQGTDTQYF. The CDR3 DNA reads as TGTGCCAGCAGCTTAGAACAGGGTACAGATACGCAGTATTTT. Full variable domain (missing parts from reference TRBV7-2 and TRBJ2-3): GAGVSQSPSNKVTEKGKDVELRCDPISGHTALYWYRQSLGQGLEFLIYFQGNSAPDKSGLPSDRFSAERTGGSVSTLTIQRTQQEDSAVYLCASSLEQGTDTQYFGPGTRLTVL.